The 22 T cell receptor beta chains in this list originate from one sample, sequenced in a study of shared clonotypes between healthy human individuals. TCRdb's table, derived via immunoSEQ multiplex PCR, lists solely in-frame clones and lacks some. The sample lists millions of clones, 85% to 95% occurring once. Sequencing was carried out using naive CD4+ T cells sorted from blood. Subset meaning: CD45RA+ positively selected. These receptors came from a man aged 18-30 years in good health.

J is TRBJ1-2 and V is TRBV6-6; 7 positions agree with TRBD1. The CDR3 consists of 14 residues. Per germline, CDR1 MNHNY and CDR2 SVGAGI (reference sequence). V was clipped by 3 bases and J by 5 bases; unmatched bases: 6. The CDR3 DNA is TGTGCCAGCAGTTATGGGGACAGAGTTTATGGCTACACCTTC. Encoded protein: CASSYGDRVYGYTF.

The J gene is TRBJ1-6, the V gene TRBV4-1; D not resolved. The CDR3 totals 17 residues. V was cut by 6 bases and J by 10 bases, with 25 bases left in between. Germline lookup yields CDR1 MGHRA and CDR2 YSYEKL. The CDR3 bases are TGCGCCAGCAGGGCTGCGGAATACCGAAGAATTCCATCACCCCTCCACTTT. It specifies CASRAAEYRRIPSPLHF.

V and J are TRBV7-9 and TRBJ1-1; 9 positions match TRBD1. Germline CDR1 and CDR2: SEHNR and FQNEAQ (reference sequence). The CDR3 length is 14 residues. Losses at the gene ends were 3 bases for V and 4 bases for J; bases not matched to a gene: 3. The DNA for the CDR3 is TGTGCCAGCAGCTTCCCGGACAGGGGCACTGAAGCTTTCTTT. This codes for CASSFPDRGTEAFF. Full variable domain (outside the CDR3, taken from reference TRBV7-9 and TRBJ1-1): DTGVSQNPRHKITKRGQNVTFRCDPISEHNRLYWYRQTLGQGPEFLTYFQNEAQLEKSRLLSDRFSAERPKGSFSTLEIQRTEQGDSAMYLCASSFPDRGTEAFFGQGTRLTVV.

This chain connects TRBV6-5 to TRBJ1-2; D remains ambiguous. The germline CDR1 and CDR2 sequences are MNHEY and SVGAGI. Deletions cut 0 bases from V and 0 bases from J, with 5 bases between. There are 14 residues in the CDR3. The CDR3 bases are TGTGCCAGCAGTTACTCTGGCGCTAACTATGGCTACACCTTC. Protein sequence: CASSYSGANYGYTF.

Comment on this clone: Compared with germline, one end of the junction differs, possibly owing to a read error. This sequence joins TRBV6-1 and TRBJ2-1; D is tentatively TRBD1 or TRBD2 (6 bases each). Per germline, CDR1 MNHNS and CDR2 SASEGT. The CDR3 runs to 12 residues. The CDR3 coding sequence is TGTGCCAGCGGAGGGCTGTTGGGACATGGACTCTTC. Residues: CASGGLLGHGLF.

This CDR3 reads CASSLGDRGREDTQYF. The CDR3, as DNA: TGTGCCAGCAGCCTAGGGGACAGGGGGCGGGAAGATACGCAGTATTTT. This sequence joins TRBV5-4 and TRBJ2-3; 12 nucleotides line up with TRBD1. CDR1 and CDR2 from the germline V gene are SGHNT and YYREEE (reference sequence). CDR3 length: 16 amino acids. J gave up 5 bases and V 4 bases, and 8 bases lay outside the gene matches.

This rearrangement joins TRBV7-9 to TRBJ2-7; TRBD2 aligns across 7 bases. Germline V gene data show CDR1 as SEHNR and CDR2 as FQNEAQ (reference sequence). The CDR3 sequence is 14 residues long. The junction had 5 bases not matched to a gene; V was cut back by 1 base and J by 5 bases. CDR3 in DNA: TGTGCCAGCAGCTTAGAGACTAGCTTCCACGAGCAGTACTTC. Translation gives CASSLETSFHEQYF.

Only one count was recorded for this clone. The same CDR3 arises from other DNA sequences in this sample as well. This CDR3 reads CASSLEGGRNQPQHF. The CDR3 nucleotides are TGTGCCAGCAGCTTAGAAGGGGGGCGCAATCAGCCCCAGCATTTT. The chain is built from TRBV7-9 and TRBJ1-5; possible D gene TRBD1, 6 bases. The V and J ends lost 1 base and 2 bases respectively, with 9 bases between them. CDR1 SEHNR and CDR2 FQNEAQ come from the germline V gene (reference sequence). The CDR3 is 15 amino acids.

Notes on this clone: Other DNA sequences within the sample encode an identical CDR3. The rearrangement joins TRBV6-1 to TRBJ1-1; D is perhaps TRBD1 (5 bases). V lost 3 bases and J lost 0, with 8 bases in between. The germline V gene encodes CDR1 MNHNS and CDR2 SASEGT. The CDR3 length is 14 residues. The CDR3 DNA reads as TGTGCCAGCAGTGAGGAGGGGTTGAACACTGAAGCTTTCTTT. It yields the protein CASSEEGLNTEAFF.

The chain links TRBV20-1 to TRBJ1-2; D remains unclear. The germline gives CDR1 DFQATT, CDR2 SNEGSKA (reference sequence). The CDR3 loop spans 10 amino acids. Trimming left V 0 bases short and J 8 bases short, with 4 bases between. DNA of the CDR3: TGCAGTGCTAGAGAGGAAGGCTACACCTTC. It yields the protein CSAREEGYTF.

A note on this clone: Other DNA sequences in this sample translate to the same CDR3. The chain uses TRBV5-1 and TRBJ2-5; D gene unclear. CDR1 and CDR2 (germline): SGHRS, YFSETQ. This CDR3 comprises 14 residues. V lost 2 bases to trimming and J lost 2 bases, with 10 bases between them. CDR3 region: CASSLSGSQETQYF. The CDR3 DNA follows: TGCGCCAGCAGCTTAAGTGGCTCTCAAGAGACCCAGTACTTC.

The chain uses TRBV5-4 and TRBJ2-7; the D is unclear. Per the germline V gene, CDR1 is SGHNT and CDR2 is YYREEE (reference sequence). The CDR3 is 16 amino acids. Trimming left V 1 base short and J 5 bases short, with 19 bases between. CDR3 nucleotides: TGTGCCAGCAGCTTGTACCTCCGTCCCACGCCCAACGAGCAGTACTTC. It specifies CASSLYLRPTPNEQYF. The complete variable domain, with remaining parts taken from reference TRBV5-4 and TRBJ2-7, reads ETGVTQSPTHLIKTRGQQVTLRCSSQSGHNTVSWYQQALGQGPQFIFQYYREEENGRGNFPPRFSGLQFPNYSSELNVNALELDDSALYLCASSLYLRPTPNEQYFGPGTRLTVT.

The genes are TRBV7-9 and TRBJ2-1; D uncertain. Germline assignment: CDR1 SEHNR and CDR2 FQNEAQ (reference sequence). V was pared by 4 bases and J by 7 bases, with 8 bases between. The CDR3 covers 12 residues. The CDR3 region has the DNA TGTGCCAGCAGCTCAGACGGGAATGAGCAGTTCTTC. Amino acids: CASSSDGNEQFF.

V gene TRBV7-9 combines with J gene TRBJ2-7; 8 bases align to TRBD2. Germline V gene lookup returns CDR1 SEHNR and CDR2 FQNEAQ (reference sequence). CDR3 size: 14 residues. The V gene end was trimmed by 5 bases and the J gene end by 6 bases; junction bases not matched to a gene: 9. CDR3 coding DNA: TGTGCCAGCAGCCCCGGGACTAGGTTTAGCGAGCAGTACTTC. Translated: CASSPGTRFSEQYF.

V usage is TRBV28 and J usage is TRBJ2-1; no clear D. Germline V lookup: CDR1 MDHEN, CDR2 SYDVKM. V was trimmed by 6 bases and J by 0 bases, leaving 15 bases between them. The CDR3 extends over 16 amino acids. The CDR3 region has the DNA TGTGCCAGCAGCGACCCGAGCGTCCCCTCCTACAATGAGCAGTTCTTC. This translates into CASSDPSVPSYNEQFF.

A note on this clone: Other DNA variants within this sample encode the same CDR3. V usage is TRBV7-2 and J usage is TRBJ1-4; D might be TRBD1 (6 bases). Trimming stripped 5 bases from V and 2 bases from J, with 9 bases between. The CDR3 covers 14 residues. Germline V gene sequence: CDR1 SGHTA, CDR2 FQGNSA. The CDR3 region is CASSQQGTNEKLFF. CDR3 nucleotide sequence: TGTGCCAGCAGCCAGCAGGGGACTAATGAAAAACTGTTTTTT.

The genes are TRBV7-9 and TRBJ1-2; no clear D. Germline-derived CDR1 and CDR2 are SEHNR and FQNEAQ (reference sequence). The length of the CDR3 is 14 residues. The V gene lost 1 base and the J gene lost 8 bases, with 14 bases spanning the gap. CDR3 coding DNA: TGTGCCAGCAGCTTAGTCTTGTTAGAGAGAGGCTACACCTTC. This translates into CASSLVLLERGYTF.

The J gene is TRBJ2-1, the V gene TRBV5-4; 9 bases are a match to TRBD2. From germline, CDR1 is SGHNT and CDR2 YYREEE (reference sequence). With 3 bases clipped from V and 1 base from J, the junction kept 2 bases outside the gene matches. The CDR3 consists of 15 residues. The CDR3 coding sequence is TGTGCCAGCAGCTCCCTAGCGGGATCCTACAATGAGCAGTTCTTC. Its translation: CASSSLAGSYNEQFF.

This clone was seen just once. This chain joins TRBV7-2 and TRBJ2-5; the D is unclear. Looked up from germline, CDR1 is SGHTA and CDR2 is FQGNSA. The CDR3 sequence is 13 residues long. V dropped 1 base and J dropped 6 bases, with 9 bases sitting between them. CDR3 in amino acids: CASSLEATKTQYF. The CDR3 DNA reads as TGTGCCAGCAGCTTAGAAGCAACTAAGACCCAGTACTTC.

The CDR3 is CASSLQGAGQPQHF. The CDR3, as DNA: TGTGCCAGCAGCCTACAGGGGGCCGGTCAGCCCCAGCATTTT. The V call is TRBV5-6, the J call TRBJ1-5; the match to TRBD1 covers 9 bases. The ends lost 4 bases at V and 6 bases at J; junction bases unmatched: 5. Germline V lookup: CDR1 SGHDT, CDR2 YYEEEE. The CDR3 consists of 14 residues.

This chain joins TRBV23-1 and TRBJ2-3, with D tentatively TRBD2 (6 bases). TRBV23-1 is an ORF, with its function uncertain. The germline V and J ends were trimmed by 6 bases and 8 bases, with 18 bases remaining between them. CDR3 length: 14 amino acids. CDR3 bases: TGCGCCAGCAGAGGACTACAAAGAGTGGGTACGCAGTATTTT. Amino acids: CASRGLQRVGTQYF.

The gene calls are TRBV7-3 and TRBJ2-2, with D perhaps TRBD1 (6 bases). CDR1 and CDR2 (germline): SGHTA, FQGTGA. Deletions cut 5 bases from V and 5 bases from J, with 18 bases between. This CDR3 spans 16 amino acids. In DNA form, the CDR3 reads TGTGCCAGCAGCCCACGGGGTGGGGGCGCGACCGGGGAGCTGTTTTTT. Encoded protein: CASSPRGGGATGELFF.